This passage covers 28 T cell receptor beta chains from one sample sequenced in a study of beta chain features in type 1 diabetes. Since all of the isolated RNA was reverse transcribed, expressed TCRB transcripts were what got sequenced. Sequenced by immunoSEQ multiplex PCR; TCRdb stores in-frame clones only, minus some. Here the sample spans tens of thousands of clones, about 32% being singletons. Sequencing used stem cell memory CD4+ T cells from blood. These TCRs come from a woman between 18 and 29 years old in good health.

This clone has more than one count but fewer than ten. The chain uses TRBV2 and TRBJ2-7; the D is unclear. With 1 base removed from V and 2 bases from J, the gap between germline ends came to 9 bases. The length of the CDR3 is 14 residues. Germline V CDR1 and CDR2: SNHLY, FYNNEI. CDR3 in amino acids: CASSEGQVTYEQYF. As DNA, the CDR3 is TGTGCCAGCAGTGAAGGGCAGGTGACCTACGAGCAGTACTTC.

This rearrangement joins TRBV18 to TRBJ1-2; TRBD1 matches at 8 bases. The CDR3 runs to 14 residues. Trimming removed 6 bases from V and 5 bases from J; junction bases left unmatched: 8. CDR1 and CDR2 from the germline V gene are KGHSH and LQKENI. The CDR3 region is CASSAPGGEYGYTF. The CDR3 region has the DNA TGTGCCAGCTCGGCCCCAGGGGGCGAGTATGGCTACACCTTC.

The chain couples TRBV5-1 to TRBJ2-2; D is perhaps TRBD1 (5 bases). V was cut by 3 bases and J by 1 base, with 7 bases left in between. Germline assignment: CDR1 SGHRS and CDR2 YFSETQ. This CDR3 contains 14 residues. CDR3 region: CASSSTGNTGELFF. In DNA, the CDR3 is TGCGCCAGCAGCTCCACAGGGAACACCGGGGAGCTGTTTTTT. Based on the CDR3 plus reference TRBV5-1 and TRBJ2-2, the full variable domain is KAGVTQTPRYLIKTRGQQVTLSCSPISGHRSVSWYQQTPGQGLQFLFEYFSETQRNKGNFPGRFSGRQFSNSRSEMNVSTLELGDSALYLCASSSTGNTGELFFGEGSRLTVL.

This clone was detected a few times. The CDR3, as DNA: TGCAGCGTTGAAGACGCAAGGGACAGAGGAAACACCATATATTTT. Protein sequence: CSVEDARDRGNTIYF. The J gene is TRBJ1-3, the V gene TRBV29-1, with 7 bases matching TRBD1. The trim removed 0 bases at V and 4 bases at J, leaving 6 bases unmatched. This CDR3 contains 15 residues. Germline loops: CDR1 SQVTM, CDR2 ANQGSEA. Filled out from reference TRBV29-1 and TRBJ1-3, the complete variable domain reads SAVISQKPSRDICQRGTSLTIQCQVDSQVTMMFWYRQQPGQSLTLIATANQGSEATYESGFVIDKFPISRPNLTFSTLTVSNMSPEDSSIYLCSVEDARDRGNTIYFGEGSWLTVV.

The rearrangement uses TRBV18 and TRBJ2-3; no definite D call. Trimming shortened V by 3 bases and J by 0 bases, and 13 bases separated the two germline ends. The CDR3 covers 16 residues. Germline loops: CDR1 KGHSH, CDR2 LQKENI. The CDR3 is CASSPSSDSSTDTQYF. The CDR3 nucleotides are TGTGCCAGCTCACCTTCCAGCGATTCGAGCACAGATACGCAGTATTTT.

This chain uses TRBV7-3 with TRBJ2-5, with a tentative D call TRBD2 (5 bases). This CDR3 is built from 15 residues. The germline CDR1 and CDR2 sequences are SGHTA and FQGTGA. The germline V and J ends were trimmed by 3 bases and 2 bases, with 13 bases remaining between them. CDR3 in amino acids: CASSLGAYRQETQYF. The CDR3 DNA reads as TGTGCCAGCAGCTTGGGAGCCTACCGTCAAGAGACCCAGTACTTC.

The chain links TRBV18 to TRBJ1-1; weak D call: TRBD1 (5 bases). The CDR3 spans 16 residues. Per the germline V gene, CDR1 is KGHSH and CDR2 is LQKENI. The V end was cut by 0 bases, the J end by 0 bases, with 11 bases between. DNA for the CDR3: TGTGCCAGCTCACCACCCTCGGACATAATGAACACTGAAGCTTTCTTT. Amino acids: CASSPPSDIMNTEAFF. The full variable domain, its missing parts supplied by reference TRBV18 and TRBJ1-1, is NAGVMQNPRHLVRRRGQEARLRCSPMKGHSHVYWYRQLPEEGLKFMVYLQKENIIDESGMPKERFSAEFPKEGPSILRIQQVVRGDSAAYFCASSPPSDIMNTEAFFGQGTRLTVV.

The V call is TRBV5-1, the J call TRBJ2-1; 12 bases line up with TRBD2. CDR3 length: 16 amino acids. V shed 2 bases, J shed 9 bases, and the junction held 9 bases outside the gene matches. Germline values: CDR1 SGHRS, CDR2 YFSETQ. In nucleotides, the CDR3 is TGCGCCAGCAGCTTTTCCACTAGCGGGAGGCATGGTGAGCAGTTCTTC. Translating gives CASSFSTSGRHGEQFF.

This sequence joins TRBV19 and TRBJ1-2; 9 positions agree with TRBD1. CDR1 and CDR2 from the germline V gene are LNHDA and SQIVND (reference sequence). This CDR3 has 15 amino acids. V lost 3 bases and J lost 5; bases outside the gene matches: 7. CDR3 in amino acids: CASSITGGDQYGYTF. The CDR3 DNA is TGTGCCAGTAGTATCACAGGGGGCGATCAATATGGCTACACCTTC.

This clone was counted only a few times. Here the CDR3 reads CASSFAGGETQYF. The DNA for the CDR3 is TGTGCCAGCAGCTTCGCCGGGGGGGAGACCCAGTACTTC. The V call is TRBV7-9, the J call TRBJ2-5; 7 nucleotides line up with TRBD2. V was pared by 3 bases and J by 5 bases, with 3 bases of the junction left unmatched. Looked up from germline, CDR1 is SEHNR and CDR2 is FQNEAQ (reference sequence). The CDR3 loop spans 13 amino acids.

The V gene is TRBV30, the J gene TRBJ2-2; the match to TRBD2 covers 7 bases. Germline values: CDR1 GTSNPN, CDR2 SVGIG (reference sequence). The CDR3 loop spans 15 amino acids. The junction had 8 bases not matched to a gene; V was cut back by 3 bases and J by 4 bases. The CDR3 DNA reads TGTGCCTGGAGAATGTTCGGGAGGAGCACCGGGGAGCTGTTTTTT. It specifies CAWRMFGRSTGELFF.

V usage is TRBV30 and J usage is TRBJ2-3, with a weak D call TRBD1 (7 bases). Deletions cut 2 bases from V and 3 bases from J, with 18 bases between. Germline CDR1 and CDR2: GTSNPN and SVGIG (reference sequence). The CDR3 has 16 amino acids. CDR3 in amino acids: CAWSHRGEGGTDTQYF. The CDR3 bases are TGTGCCTGGAGTCACAGGGGTGAGGGGGGAACAGATACGCAGTATTTT.

This clone was found a few times. The rearrangement links TRBV7-9 to TRBJ1-2; 9 nucleotides agree with TRBD1. After removal of 4 bases from V and 8 bases from J, the junction contained 14 bases not matched to a gene. The V gene's germline CDR1 is SEHNR and CDR2 FQNEAQ (reference sequence). The CDR3 is 16 residues long. In DNA form, the CDR3 reads TGTGCCAGCAGCTCCGAATTGGGACAGGGATTTGGAGGCTACACCTTC. It translates to CASSSELGQGFGGYTF.

The table lists this clone with a few counts. The chain couples TRBV4-2 to TRBJ2-5, with 15 positions matching TRBD2. Germline V gene sequence: CDR1 LGHNA, CDR2 YNFKEQ. The CDR3 loop spans 15 amino acids. V gave up 4 bases and J gave up 5 bases; unmatched junction bases: 2. CDR3 amino acids: CASSRGTSGGETQYF. The CDR3 DNA reads TGTGCCAGCAGCCGAGGGACTAGCGGGGGGGAGACCCAGTACTTC.

The table lists this clone with many counts. V is TRBV7-2 and J is TRBJ2-1; 10 nucleotides match TRBD2. Germline V gene lookup returns CDR1 SGHTA and CDR2 FQGNSA. This CDR3 has 13 amino acids. J lost 10 bases, V lost 5 bases, and 5 bases had no gene match. The CDR3 coding sequence is TGTGCCAGCAGCCTCCTACTAGCGGGGGAGCAGTTCTTC. Residues: CASSLLLAGEQFF.

V gene TRBV30 combines with J gene TRBJ2-7; 7 bases are a match to TRBD1. Trimming at V came to 4 bases and at J to 0 bases, leaving 9 bases not matched to a gene. The length of the CDR3 is 15 residues. The germline gives CDR1 GTSNPN, CDR2 SVGIG (reference sequence). CDR3 bases: TGTGCCTGGAAAAGGACAGGCCCCAGCTCCTACGAGCAGTACTTC. Protein: CAWKRTGPSSYEQYF.

As for this clone: The junction and the germline gene differ at one end; a read error may be behind it. V is TRBV5-4 and J is TRBJ1-2; D unclear. CDR1 SGHNT and CDR2 YYREEE come from the germline V gene (reference sequence). This CDR3 spans 12 amino acids. In nucleotides, the CDR3 is TGTGCCAGCAGCTTGACTAAATATGGCTACACCTTC. Encoded protein: CASSLTKYGYTF.

This clone was observed a handful of times. This rearrangement joins TRBV29-1 to TRBJ2-1, with 8 bases lining up with TRBD2. After removal of 5 bases from V and 7 bases from J, the junction contained 13 bases not matched to a gene. The CDR3 sequence is 15 residues long. Germline CDR1 is SQVTM and CDR2 is ANQGSEA. CDR3 DNA: TGCAGCGTTTTCCGACCGACTAGCGCGGGGAATGAGCAGTTCTTC. Residues: CSVFRPTSAGNEQFF.

This clone was found a few times. V and J are TRBV7-3 and TRBJ1-2; no clear D gene. The CDR3 extends over 15 amino acids. Germline loops: CDR1 SGHTA, CDR2 FQGTGA. Trimming removed 0 bases from V and 8 bases from J, with 16 bases in between. DNA for the CDR3: TGTGCCAGCAGCTTAACGTTGGCAGGTTGGATCGGCTACACCTTC. It specifies CASSLTLAGWIGYTF. Based on the CDR3 plus reference TRBV7-3 and TRBJ1-2, the full variable domain is GAGVSQTPSNKVTEKGKYVELRCDPISGHTALYWYRQSLGQGPEFLIYFQGTGAADDSGLPNDRFFAVRPEGSVSTLKIQRTERGDSAVYLCASSLTLAGWIGYTFGSGTRLTVV.

The CDR3 spells CASSPDRGNEKLFF. The CDR3 bases are TGTGCCAGCAGCCCAGACAGGGGTAATGAAAAACTGTTTTTT. The chain has TRBV7-2 and TRBJ1-4; 8 bases align to TRBD1. Looked up from germline, CDR1 is SGHTA and CDR2 is FQGNSA. V gave up 5 bases and J gave up 4 bases; unmatched junction bases: 3. The CDR3 sequence is 14 residues long.

The J gene is TRBJ1-5, the V gene TRBV15, with 10 bases identical to TRBD1. V lost 0 bases, J lost 6 bases, and 2 bases stayed unmatched. The CDR3 runs to 15 residues. Germline V gene lookup returns CDR1 LNHNV and CDR2 YYDKDF (reference sequence). CDR3 amino acids: CATSRDRTGGQPQHF. CDR3 bases: TGTGCCACCAGCAGAGATCGGACAGGGGGTCAGCCCCAGCATTTT.

This chain joins TRBV2 and TRBJ2-3; 9 nucleotides line up with TRBD1. Per the germline V gene, CDR1 is SNHLY and CDR2 is FYNNEI. The J segment lost 1 base and the V segment lost 7 bases, leaving 9 bases of the junction unmatched. The CDR3 sequence is 16 residues long. This chain's CDR3 is CASMPGQGRGTDTQYF. In DNA form, the CDR3 reads TGTGCCAGCATGCCGGGACAGGGACGGGGCACAGATACGCAGTATTTT. The variable domain in full, with the rest retrieved from reference TRBV2 and TRBJ2-3, is EPEVTQTPSHQVTQMGQEVILRCVPISNHLYFYWYRQILGQKVEFLVSFYNNEISEKSEIFDDQFSVERPDGSNFTLKIRSTKLEDSAMYFCASMPGQGRGTDTQYFGPGTRLTVL.

The rearrangement links TRBV5-1 to TRBJ2-3, with D uncertain. There are 13 residues in the CDR3. V was cut by 4 bases and J by 5 bases, with 11 bases left in between. Germline CDR1 reads SGHRS; CDR2 reads YFSETQ. CDR3 loop: CASSQPEVDTQYF. The DNA of the CDR3 is TGCGCCAGCAGCCAACCCGAGGTAGATACGCAGTATTTT.

The J gene is TRBJ2-7, the V gene TRBV30; a possible D gene is TRBD2 (6 bases). The CDR3 is made up of 15 amino acids. V shed 2 bases and J shed 4 bases, with 18 bases lying between them. CDR1 and CDR2 (germline): GTSNPN, SVGIG (reference sequence). CDR3: CAWSRGWRGKYEQYF. As DNA, the CDR3 is TGTGCCTGGAGTAGGGGTTGGCGGGGAAAGTACGAGCAGTACTTC.

On this clone: The sample contains more than one DNA sequence encoding this CDR3. The gene calls are TRBV30 and TRBJ1-2, with 7 positions matching TRBD1. CDR3 size: 14 residues. The germline gives CDR1 GTSNPN, CDR2 SVGIG (reference sequence). V was clipped by 0 bases and J by 5 bases; unmatched bases: 6. The CDR3 coding sequence is TGTGCCTGGAGTGTACAGGGGAACCCATATGGCTACACCTTC. This sequence encodes CAWSVQGNPYGYTF.

The V call is TRBV7-2, the J call TRBJ2-5, with 7 bases fitting TRBD1. The J call could be wrong; TRBJ2-7 is a better fit for the DNA end. Germline V gene lookup returns CDR1 SGHTA and CDR2 FQGNSA. The CDR3 is made up of 13 amino acids. CDR3 nucleotide sequence: TGTGCCAGCAGCAACAGGGGTTTGGACGAGCAGTACTTC. This encodes CASSNRGLDEQYF.

The table lists this clone with a few counts. This chain's CDR3 is CASTGGSTDTQYF. Here the CDR3 DNA reads TGTGCCAGCACCGGAGGGAGCACAGATACGCAGTATTTT. The rearrangement links TRBV11-2 to TRBJ2-3, with D possibly matching TRBD2 (6 bases). The ends were cut back, 7 bases at V and 0 bases at J, with 8 bases in the middle. Per germline, CDR1 SGHAT and CDR2 FQNNGV. This CDR3 spans 13 amino acids.

This clone has a handful of counts. The chain employs TRBV7-8 and TRBJ2-3; 12 nucleotides match TRBD2. Germline loops: CDR1 SGHVS, CDR2 FQNEAQ. This CDR3 region has 16 residues. J was trimmed by 6 bases and V by 5 bases; bases with no gene match: 9. In DNA form, the CDR3 reads TGTGCCAGCAGCAAGCGACTAGCGGGGGAGGATGATACGCAGTATTTT. Its protein is CASSKRLAGEDDTQYF. Combining the CDR3 with reference TRBV7-8 and TRBJ2-3 gives the whole variable domain GAGVSQSPRYKVAKRGQDVALRCDPISGHVSLFWYQQALGQGPEFLTYFQNEAQLDKSGLPSDRFFAERPEGSVSTLKIQRTQQEDSAVYLCASSKRLAGEDDTQYFGPGTRLTVL.